A selection of T cell receptor beta chains follows, all from one sample in a study of blood T cells in healthy people across ages. From the 5' RACE reads, TCRdb called clonotypes with MiXCR, one entry per CDR3 protein. Found here are some 760,000 distinct CDR3 sequences, about 25% of them singletons; the top ten hold 9.4%. These data also featured in a second study, about T cells of mothers and their children.

Sequenced material: blood. Every receptor here comes from a boy between 5 and 17 years old in good health. CDR3s include the opening cysteine and the closing phenylalanine or tryptophan. The D gene is left open where the match is weak. The size of a clone is reported for some rows only, either as once, few or many, or as a class for expanded clones.

>TRBJ2-1|NA|TRBV13|NA
CASSSPFNEQFF
TGTGCCAGCAGTTCTCCCTTCAATGAGCAGTTCTTC
>TRBJ1-1|NA|TRBV29-1|NA
CSVEVHQQNTEAFF
TGCAGCGTTGAAGTACACCAGCAGAACACTGAAGCTTTCTTT
>TRBJ2-1|NA|TRBV20-1|TRBD1
CSARTGGEDQFF
TGCAGTGCTAGGACAGGGGGAGAAGACCAGTTCTTC
>TRBJ1-2|NA|TRBV29-1|NA
CSASKGIDYGYTF
TGCAGCGCCTCAAAGGGCATCGACTATGGCTACACCTTC
>TRBJ2-5|NA|TRBV27|TRBD1
CASSTRGYQETLYF
TGTGCCAGCAGCACCAGGGGGTACCAAGAGACCCTGTACTTC
>TRBJ2-7|NA|TRBV7-2|TRBD2
CASRLGPGGSHEQYF
TGTGCCAGCAGATTAGGGCCGGGGGGGTCCCACGAGCAGTACTTC
>TRBJ1-2|NA|TRBV7-2|NA
CASSPIGWAYGYTF
TGTGCCAGCAGCCCCATCGGATGGGCCTATGGCTACACCTTC
>TRBJ2-7|few|TRBV7-2|TRBD2
CASSLDTASGQYEQYF
TGTGCCAGCAGCTTAGATACGGCTAGCGGCCAATACGAGCAGTACTTC
>TRBJ1-1|NA|TRBV29-1|TRBD1
CSAGGQGLEAFF
TGCAGCGCTGGAGGACAGGGGCTTGAAGCTTTCTTT
>TRBJ2-1|NA|TRBV5-1|TRBD2
CASTYLAGNSYNEQFF
TGCGCCAGCACATACCTAGCGGGGAACTCCTACAATGAGCAGTTCTTC
>TRBJ2-7|NA|TRBV10-3|NA
CAISAPGTGGYEQYF
TGTGCCATCAGTGCCCCCGGGACGGGCGGTTACGAGCAGTACTTC
>TRBJ2-7|few|TRBV2|TRBD1
CASSPPGQSSYEQYF
TGTGCCAGCAGTCCACCGGGACAGAGCTCCTACGAGCAGTACTTC
>TRBJ2-7|NA|TRBV28|NA
CASSSDKAYPYEQYF
TGTGCCAGCAGCTCGGACAAGGCCTATCCCTACGAGCAGTACTTC
>TRBJ2-2|NA|TRBV6-1|NA
CASSEKVSGELFF
TGTGCCAGCAGTGAAAAAGTCAGCGGGGAGCTGTTTTTT
>TRBJ2-1|NA|TRBV10-3|NA
CAISASSYNEQFF
TGTGCCATCAGCGCTAGCTCCTACAATGAGCAGTTCTTC
>TRBJ2-5|NA|TRBV5-1|NA
CASSLGGVSVGETQYF
TGCGCCAGCAGCTTGGGCGGGGTTTCAGTGGGGGAGACCCAGTACTTC
>TRBJ2-2|NA|TRBV2|TRBD2
CASSETRGAGAGELFF
TGTGCCAGCAGTGAGACCAGGGGAGCGGGGGCCGGGGAGCTGTTTTTT
>TRBJ2-7|NA|TRBV4-2|TRBD2
CASSPGAASGSFYEQYF
TGTGCCAGCAGCCCGGGAGCCGCTAGCGGGAGTTTCTACGAGCAGTACTTC
>TRBJ1-2|few|TRBV28|NA
CASSTKTNYGYTF
TGTGCCAGCAGTACCAAAACCAATTATGGCTACACCTTC
>TRBJ2-3|few|TRBV7-2|TRBD1
CASSSPRDSVTDTQYF
TGTGCCAGCAGCTCCCCCCGGGACAGCGTCACAGATACGCAGTATTTT
>TRBJ2-1|NA|TRBV4-1|NA
CASSKGGGVNNEQFF
TGCGCCAGCAGCAAAGGAGGAGGAGTTAACAATGAGCAGTTCTTC
>TRBJ2-7|few|TRBV24-1|NA
CATSDTGTSGGGQYF
TGTGCCACCAGTGATACCGGGACATCAGGCGGGGGGCAGTACTTC
>TRBJ2-5|many|TRBV7-9|TRBD1
CASSLGDRETQYF
TGTGCCAGCAGCTTAGGGGACAGGGAGACCCAGTACTTC
>TRBJ2-7|few|TRBV4-1|NA
CASSRVGAYEQYF
TGCGCCAGCAGCCGAGTCGGCGCCTACGAGCAGTACTTC